A selection of T cell receptor beta chains follows, all from one sample in a study of blood T cell repertoires in COVID-19. The table came from immunoSEQ multiplex PCR; TCRdb's copy has only in-frame clones and leaves some out. The sample contains 80,000 to 95,000 clones, more than 65% of which appear only once. The specimen sequenced was peripheral blood. The receptors originated from a woman older than 75 with active or convalescent COVID-19. Each CDR3 is given with its conserved first and last residue. The D gene is left open where the match is weak.

>TRBV3-1/TRBV3-2|TRBD1|14
CASSRGTVVYEQYF
>TRBV30|.|15
CAWRTGLGQVYGYTF
>TRBV19|TRBD2|14
CASSPTSYSDTQYF
>TRBV7-9|.|14
CASSPAGAGIGYTF
>TRBV19|.|15
CASSIRDTSTDTQYF
>TRBV28|.|12
CASSPPNQPQHF
>TRBV28|TRBD2|16
CASRTGLAGGRETQYF
>TRBV4-3|.|16
CASSQGLGSTNEKLFF
>TRBV4-1|.|15
CASSQEDAMGDGYTF
>TRBV9|TRBD1|16
CASSQAPGTGMGEQYF
>TRBV20-1|.|11
CSATELTEAFF
>TRBV28|.|15
CTSSSPGEGSTEAFF
>TRBV7-9|TRBD1|16
CASSKSRGQPNTEAFF
>TRBV6-2/TRBV6-3|.|16
CASSYPRDTYQETQYF
>TRBV5-1|.|14
CASSAGQTNYEQYF
>TRBV6-2/TRBV6-3|.|15
CASSYSAGAGYEQYF
>TRBV7-9|TRBD2|17
CASSLVEAGGRYNEQFF
>TRBV7-2|.|14
CASSLPQSLYGYTF
>TRBV18|TRBD1|15
CASSPDTDRAVEQFF
>TRBV7-7|.|16
CASSLGRQAKDQPQHF
>TRBV9|.|16
CASSVDAGRPNSPLHF
>TRBV9|.|14
CASSVGQNTGELFF
>TRBV7-9|.|16
CASSLRQGGIPGELFF
>TRBV28|.|12
CASSPLVGEQFF
>TRBV6-2/TRBV6-3|.|15
CASSYSKGQRYGYTF
>TRBV4-1|TRBD1|17
CASSDPGQGAQLSDAFF
>TRBV28|.|15
CASSPPVRQTDTQYF
>TRBV19|TRBD1|15
CASSSDRGRSTEAFF
>TRBV4-1|.|13
CASSHRGRETQYF
>TRBV6-2/TRBV6-3|TRBD2|17
CASSYSPPRGVYNEQFF
>TRBV4-2|.|15
CASSQDWTAEQGYTF
>TRBV6-5|.|13
CASSPFSGGELFF
>TRBV27|TRBD2|16
CASSDQGFSGGDEQFF
>TRBV6-2/TRBV6-3|TRBD1|16
CASSQGQGRSTDTQYF
>TRBV28|.|15
CASSRSWGGNEKLFF
>TRBV19|.|16
CASSIMGRLSYNEQFF
>TRBV28|.|15
CASSLPRDNNQPQHF
>TRBV5-1|.|14
CASSRDFGGTEAFF
>TRBV18|.|15
CASSQPGQVNTEAFF
>TRBV5-1|.|13
CASSFSANEKLFF
>TRBV29-1|.|13
CSTLKPGANVLTF
>TRBV2|TRBD2|16
CASGLAGGLNYYEQYF
>TRBV5-5|.|14
CASSLAYSPGELFF
>TRBV3-1/TRBV3-2|TRBD2|16
CASSQLVGGARDTQYF
>TRBV7-2|.|15
CASSLEWRGDQPQHF
>TRBV2|TRBD1|14
CASSQDRGRQPQHF